The 16 T cell receptor beta chains below all came from one sample that was sequenced in a study of Ad26.COV2.S vaccination and SARS-CoV-2 variants. This sample's treatment: 15 to 20 received Ad26.COV2.S at low or high dose, single or two shots; a few received placebo; per-sample allocation not given. Specimens were obtained on day 63 following the first vaccine or placebo injection. Using immunoSEQ multiplex PCR, the repertoire was profiled, and TCRdb retains in-frame clones only, with some absent. The table has 380,000 or so clones, roughly 90% seen once. The sequenced sample was peripheral blood, obtained in a trial of Ad26.COV2.S vaccine versus placebo. The origin of the receptors is a person aged 18 to 65 who received the Ad26.COV2.S COVID-19 vaccine or a placebo.

The CDR3, as DNA: TGCGCCAGCAGCTTCCGATCCCAAGAGACCCAGTACTTC. Encoded protein: CASSFRSQETQYF. The chain combines TRBV5-1 with TRBJ2-5; D is uncertain. Trimming removed 2 bases at V and 1 base at J, with 6 bases between. From germline, CDR1 is SGHRS and CDR2 YFSETQ. This CDR3 has 13 residues. The full variable domain, rest sourced from reference TRBV5-1 and TRBJ2-5, is KAGVTQTPRYLIKTRGQQVTLSCSPISGHRSVSWYQQTPGQGLQFLFEYFSETQRNKGNFPGRFSGRQFSNSRSEMNVSTLELGDSALYLCASSFRSQETQYFGPGTRLLVL.

Points on this clone: The junction differs from germline at one of its ends, possibly a read error. The chain couples TRBV14 to TRBJ2-1, with a weak D call TRBD2 (5 bases). CDR3 length equals 16 residues. Germline assignment: CDR1 SGHDN and CDR2 FVKESK. CDR3 nucleotides: TGTGCCAGCAGTCCAAGAATGGGAGATATACGCAATCAGCAGTTCTTC. Translation gives CASSPRMGDIRNQQFF.

This clone was observed once. The chain combines TRBV4-1 with TRBJ1-1; D is undetermined. Germline lookup yields CDR1 MGHRA and CDR2 YSYEKL. V was clipped by 0 bases and J by 3 bases, with 17 bases between them. The CDR3 totals 17 residues. The CDR3 reads CASSQDQPGSADTEAFF. As DNA, the CDR3 is TGCGCCAGCAGCCAAGATCAGCCGGGGTCGGCGGACACTGAAGCTTTCTTT.

The rearrangement uses TRBV4-2 and TRBJ2-7, with D possibly being TRBD1 (6 bases). Germline V gene sequence: CDR1 LGHNA, CDR2 YNFKEQ. CDR3 length equals 14 residues. V was pared by 4 bases and J by 5 bases, with 15 bases between. The CDR3 region has the DNA TGTGCCAGCAGCCGAGACTTACAGGGTAACGAGCAGTACTTC. This encodes CASSRDLQGNEQYF.

The CDR3 bases are TGTGCCAGCAGCTTAGGATGGGGGGAGGAGACCCAGTACTTC. Encoded protein: CASSLGWGEETQYF. V is TRBV7-2 and J is TRBJ2-5; possibly TRBD2 for D (6 bases). The CDR3 is made up of 14 amino acids. CDR1 is SGHTA and CDR2 is FQGNSA in the germline V gene. V lost 1 base, J lost 5 bases, and 11 bases lay in between.

This rearrangement joins TRBV19 to TRBJ2-3; D may match TRBD1 or TRBD2 (5 bases each). V lost 8 bases and J 1 base, leaving 13 bases between the germline ends. The CDR3 has 14 residues. Germline CDR1 and CDR2: LNHDA and SQIVND (reference sequence). CDR3 coding DNA: TGTGCCAGTCGCGAGGGACGGGGCACAGATACGCAGTATTTT. This codes for CASREGRGTDTQYF.

The chain combines TRBV5-6 with TRBJ2-7; weak D call: TRBD1 (5 bases). Per germline, CDR1 SGHDT and CDR2 YYEEEE. CDR3 size: 14 residues. V was trimmed by 2 bases and J by 3 bases, leaving 12 bases between them. CDR3 in amino acids: CASSFWGMSYEQYF. CDR3 DNA sequence: TGTGCCAGCAGCTTCTGGGGCATGAGCTACGAGCAGTACTTC.

The chain is built from TRBV10-3 and TRBJ1-2; TRBD1 might be the D (6 bases). CDR1 and CDR2 (germline): ENHRY, SYGVKD. With 3 bases removed from V and 5 bases from J, the gap between germline ends came to 10 bases. CDR3 length: 13 amino acids. This chain's CDR3 is CAISDGGVYGYTF. The CDR3 region has the DNA TGTGCCATCAGTGATGGGGGCGTGTATGGCTACACCTTC.

The chain couples TRBV28 to TRBJ1-2, with D uncertain. Between the trimmed V and J ends, which lost 4 bases and 4 bases, there was a span of 19 bases. Germline CDR1 reads MDHEN; CDR2 reads SYDVKM. The CDR3 covers 16 residues. In DNA, the CDR3 is TGTGCCAGCAGTTCCGAGATGGACGGACGCATCTATGGCTACACCTTC. Its translation: CASSSEMDGRIYGYTF.

The J gene is TRBJ1-1, the V gene TRBV30, with 9 bases aligning to TRBD1. The CDR3 consists of 14 residues. After removal of 2 bases from V and 1 base from J, the junction contained 2 bases not matched to a gene. Germline V gene data show CDR1 as GTSNPN and CDR2 as SVGIG (reference sequence). The CDR3 coding sequence is TGTGCCTGGAGTCCGGGACAGGGGAACACTGAAGCTTTCTTT. Protein sequence: CAWSPGQGNTEAFF. The variable domain in full, with the rest retrieved from reference TRBV30 and TRBJ1-1, is SQTIHQWPATLVQPVGSPLSLECTVEGTSNPNLYWYRQAAGRGLQLLFYSVGIGQISSEVPQNLSASRPQDRQFILSSKKLLLSDSGFYLCAWSPGQGNTEAFFGQGTRLTVV.

In this sample, this clone turned up once. V and J are TRBV5-1 and TRBJ2-1; possibly TRBD2 for D (6 bases). Germline V gene lookup returns CDR1 SGHRS and CDR2 YFSETQ. The CDR3 is made up of 15 amino acids. The V and J ends lost 0 bases and 5 bases respectively, with 12 bases between them. CDR3 sequence (DNA): TGCGCCAGCAGCTTGGAAGCGGGTCAGGACAATGAGCAGTTCTTC. This sequence encodes CASSLEAGQDNEQFF. The complete variable domain, with remaining parts taken from reference TRBV5-1 and TRBJ2-1, reads KAGVTQTPRYLIKTRGQQVTLSCSPISGHRSVSWYQQTPGQGLQFLFEYFSETQRNKGNFPGRFSGRQFSNSRSEMNVSTLELGDSALYLCASSLEAGQDNEQFFGPGTRLTVL.

The rearrangement joins TRBV7-2 to TRBJ1-1, with a tentative D call TRBD1 (5 bases). Trimming left V 1 base short and J 4 bases short, with 13 bases between. The V gene's germline CDR1 is SGHTA and CDR2 FQGNSA. The CDR3 is made up of 15 amino acids. DNA for the CDR3: TGTGCCAGCAGCTTAGGAGTTAGGGGAGGCACTGAAGCTTTCTTT. Translated: CASSLGVRGGTEAFF.

This clone occurred a few times. The chain combines TRBV6-6 with TRBJ1-1, with 9 positions matching TRBD1. This CDR3 region has 15 residues. The J segment lost 2 bases and the V segment lost 5 bases, leaving 6 bases of the junction unmatched. The germline V gene encodes CDR1 MNHNY and CDR2 SVGAGI (reference sequence). This CDR3 is CASSRPGQGNTEAFF. DNA for the CDR3: TGTGCCAGCAGTCGCCCGGGACAGGGAAACACTGAAGCTTTCTTT.

The chain recombines TRBV5-5 with TRBJ2-3; 12 bases agree with TRBD2. In germline, CDR1 is SGHKS, CDR2 YYEKEE (reference sequence). The CDR3 has 16 amino acids. The junction had 5 bases not matched to a gene; V was cut back by 0 bases and J by 6 bases. CDR3 coding DNA: TGTGCCAGCAGCTTGGGACTAGCGGGAGCGTTGGATACGCAGTATTTT. Translation gives CASSLGLAGALDTQYF. The whole variable domain, remainder taken from reference TRBV5-5 and TRBJ2-3, is DAGVTQSPTHLIKTRGQQVTLRCSPISGHKSVSWYQQVLGQGPQFIFQYYEKEERGRGNFPDRFSARQFPNYSSELNVNALLLGDSALYLCASSLGLAGALDTQYFGPGTRLTVL.

V and J are TRBV9 and TRBJ2-3, with D tentatively TRBD1 or TRBD2 (6 bases each). V lost 4 bases to trimming and J lost 0 bases, with 15 bases between them. Per germline, CDR1 SGDLS and CDR2 YYNGEE. The CDR3 is 16 residues long. This CDR3 reads CASSRTGAVSTDTQYF. CDR3 nucleotides: TGTGCCAGCAGCCGCACGGGGGCGGTAAGCACAGATACGCAGTATTTT.

In this sample, this clone turned up once. This chain uses TRBV9 with TRBJ1-1; D is ambiguous. Germline V gene sequence: CDR1 SGDLS, CDR2 YYNGEE. Trimming took off 2 bases at V and 1 base at J, with 9 bases between the two ends. This CDR3 comprises 14 residues. CDR3 residues: CASSVSLTNTEAFF. The CDR3 DNA reads TGTGCCAGCAGCGTTTCGCTCACGAACACTGAAGCTTTCTTT.